This TCR beta chain is drawn from a study of identical twins. Whole-study findings and limits: Modelling approaches yielded underestimates of out-of-frame TCR alpha sharing between monozygotic twins. Diverse VJ usage suggested most zero-insertion clonotypes were not invariant T cells.

Healthy Caucasians were all of the donors. Only a few counts were recorded for this clonotype. The antigen remains undetermined. Unique molecular identifiers were present on the cDNA, and a universal primer site came from template switching. TCRdb itself ran the 5' RACE reads through MiXCR, one entry per CDR3 protein. This sample carries a few hundred thousand distinct CDR3 sequences, approximately 14% of them seen once, and the ten largest clones take 0.35% to 0.45%. Per the germline V gene, CDR1 is LGHDT and CDR2 is YNNKEL (reference sequence). V gave up 4 bases and J gave up 0 bases; unmatched junction bases: 5. CDR3 size: 17 residues. The data were also submitted as part of a second study, on yellow fever vaccine responses in identical twins.

This rearrangement joins TRBV3-1 to TRBJ2-1; 11 bases map to TRBD2. Sequenced sample: CD4+ T cells sorted from blood. The source of this sequence is a woman younger than 35 in good health. CDR3 bases: TGTGCCAGCAGCCGGACTAGCGGGCTAAGCTCCTACAATGAGCAGTTCTTC. Translated: CASSRTSGLSSYNEQFF.